The source of this T cell receptor (beta chain) is a study of CXCR3-negative and CXCR3-positive naive CD8 T cells. General observations from the study: Between one naive subset and the other, surface CD5 was comparable, and TCR strength was inferred from TRB CDR3 properties. Memory cells differed in TRBV-TRBJ usage, but naive CXCR3-negative and CXCR3-positive cells had similar usage.

As regards this clonotype: No antigen is known for it.

The libraries of TRB cDNA were prepared using 5' RACE with UMI labels. For each CDR3 protein, TCRdb gives one entry from its re-call of the 5' RACE reads, without DNA. Reported are around 81,000 distinct CDR3 sequences; the ten largest clones contain 1.5% to 2%. This CDR3 is built from 17 residues. CDR1 is LGHDT and CDR2 is YNNKEL in the germline V gene (reference sequence). Definition of naive CD8+ T cells rested on a CD45RO-CCR7+CD27+CD95- profile. This rearrangement joins TRBV3-1 to TRBJ2-1; TCRdb gives TRBD2 as the D gene, but with no DNA this cannot be confirmed. The sequenced material came from naive CXCR3- CD8+ T cells from blood. Subset: CD45RO-CCR7+CD27+CD95- naive CD8+ T cells lacking CXCR3 (TNR3-). The sequence derives from a human donor in good health. Some clones in this sample may be carry-over from other donors' samples. The chain's CDR3 is CASSQITGLAVYNEQFF.